This T cell receptor beta chain was captured in a study of cytomegalovirus exposure and HLA in healthy donors. The PCR contained 60 Vbeta and 13 Jbeta primers. Data came from immunoSEQ multiplex PCR; TCRdb stores just in-frame clones and leaves some out. In the table there are almost 200,000 clones, around three quarters of which are singletons. Trimming removed 3 bases at V and 4 bases at J, with 13 bases between. Germline assignment: CDR1 MDHEN and CDR2 SYDVKM. The CDR3 is 14 residues long. Study-wide results and limits: Roughly uniform depth of sequencing across donors was assumed in presence/absence analyses.

This clone came up a few times. Its antigen is not identified. Input material: PBMCs. This receptor was identified in a young man in good health and CMV-seronegative. This chain links TRBV28 with TRBJ2-7; TRBD1 might be the D (6 bases). CDR3 in amino acids: CASSLSRGGYEQYF. In DNA, the CDR3 is TGTGCCAGCAGTTTGTCCAGGGGCGGGTACGAGCAGTACTTC. The full variable domain, in which reference TRBV28 and TRBJ2-7 provide the parts outside the CDR3, is DVKVTQSSRYLVKRTGEKVFLECVQDMDHENMFWYRQDPGLGLRLIYFSYDVKMKEKGDIPEGYSVSREKKERFSLILESASTNQTSMYLCASSLSRGGYEQYFGPGTRLTVT.